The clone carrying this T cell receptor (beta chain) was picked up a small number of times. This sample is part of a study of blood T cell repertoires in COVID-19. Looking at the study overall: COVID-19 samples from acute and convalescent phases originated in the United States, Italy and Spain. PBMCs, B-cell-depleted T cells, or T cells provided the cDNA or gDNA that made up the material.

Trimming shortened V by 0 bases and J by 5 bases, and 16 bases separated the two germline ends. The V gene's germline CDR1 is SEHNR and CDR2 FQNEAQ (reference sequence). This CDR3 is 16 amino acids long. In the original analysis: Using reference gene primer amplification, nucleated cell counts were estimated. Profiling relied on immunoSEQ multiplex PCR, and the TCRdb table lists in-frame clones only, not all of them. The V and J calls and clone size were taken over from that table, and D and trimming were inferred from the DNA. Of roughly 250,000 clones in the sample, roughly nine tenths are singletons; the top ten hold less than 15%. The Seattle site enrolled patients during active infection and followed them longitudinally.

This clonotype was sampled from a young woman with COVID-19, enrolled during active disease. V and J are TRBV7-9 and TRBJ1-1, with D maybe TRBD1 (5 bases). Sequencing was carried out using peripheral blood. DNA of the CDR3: TGTGCCAGCAGCTTAGCGGCGGGACCCGCCGGGACTGAAGCTTTCTTT. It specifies CASSLAAGPAGTEAFF.